Presented here are 9 T cell receptor beta chains from one specimen sequenced in a study of T cell clonality in common variable immunodeficiency. The method was immunoSEQ multiplex PCR; TCRdb's version includes in-frame clones alone and lacks a portion of them. The sample contains approximately 44,000 clones, none of them singletons. The source material was peripheral blood mononuclear cells. All receptors come from a person aged 18 to 70 in good health.

This clone was counted at least ten times. The CDR3 end lies 3 residues beyond the end of the read and is filled in from the germline J gene. The chain links TRBV18 to TRBJ2-1; D call uncertain. V was cut by 0 bases and J by 4 bases, with 7 bases left in between. The germline CDR1 and CDR2 sequences are KGHSH and LQKENI. The CDR3 spans 14 residues. This chain's CDR3 is CASSPPGTYNEQFF. The CDR3 bases that were read are TGTGCCAGCTCACCACCAGGCACGTACAATGAG. Together with reference TRBV18 and TRBJ2-1, the CDR3 gives the full variable domain: NAGVMQNPRHLVRRRGQEARLRCSPMKGHSHVYWYRQLPEEGLKFMVYLQKENIIDESGMPKERFSAEFPKEGPSILRIQQVVRGDSAAYFCASSPPGTYNEQFFGPGTRLTVL.

This clone was detected ten times or more. The observed sequence ends 3 residues before the CDR3 terminus, with the missing tail filled in from the germline J gene. V usage is TRBV20-1 and J usage is TRBJ2-5; D perhaps matches TRBD2 (5 bases). This CDR3 contains 14 residues. Germline CDR1 is DFQATT and CDR2 is SNEGSKA (reference sequence). V was trimmed by 6 bases and J by 4 bases, leaving 18 bases between them. The CDR3 loop is CSAPAGSDLETQYF. Incomplete CDR3 DNA: TGCAGTGCCCCGGCGGGCAGCGACCTAGAGACC.

On this clone: Read sequence stops 3 residues before the CDR3 end, and the germline J gene provides the missing end. The chain links TRBV7-6 to TRBJ2-5; the D call may be TRBD1 or TRBD2 (6 bases each). Germline assignment: CDR1 SGHVS and CDR2 FNYEAQ. V was cut by 1 base and J by 5 bases, with 14 bases left in between. This CDR3 has 15 residues. This CDR3 reads CASSLGTTGRETQYF. Incomplete CDR3 DNA: TGTGCCAGCAGCTTAGGGACAACAGGGAGGGAGACC.

This clone was counted a few times. The CDR3 end lies 3 residues beyond the end of the read and is filled in from the germline J gene. The genes are TRBV7-9 and TRBJ1-1; D perhaps matches TRBD1 (6 bases). Germline V lookup: CDR1 SEHNR, CDR2 FQNEAQ (reference sequence). This CDR3 contains 10 residues. CDR3 DNA, as far as it was read: TGTGCGGGGGCGGACACTGAA. It is translated as CAGADTE. The CDR3 as a whole reads CAGADTEAFF. The full variable domain, its missing parts supplied by reference TRBV7-9 and TRBJ1-1, is DTGVSQNPRHKITKRGQNVTFRCDPISEHNRLYWYRQTLGQGPEFLTYFQNEAQLEKSRLLSDRFSAERPKGSFSTLEIQRTEQGDSAMYLCAGADTEAFFGQGTRLTVV.

This clone occurred many times. From the germline J gene comes the end of the CDR3, since the read stops 3 residues before it. This chain uses TRBV19 with TRBJ1-1, with no clear D. The germline V gene has CDR1 LNHDA and CDR2 SQIVND (reference sequence). Deletions cut 6 bases from V and 1 base from J, with 9 bases between. The length of the CDR3 is 13 residues. The CDR3 sequence is CASRMAENTEAFF. The CDR3 DNA, read in part, is TGTGCCAGTAGAATGGCAGAGAACACTGAA.

This clone was recorded at least ten times. The CDR3 protein is CASSPSPERGRGELFF. The sequenced part of the CDR3 DNA is TGCGCCAGCAGCCCCTCCCCCGAGCGGGGACGCGGGGAG. The chain employs TRBV4-1 and TRBJ2-2, with 7 bases fitting TRBD2. The missing CDR3 end, 3 residues past where the read stops, is filled in from the germline J gene. The germline V gene has CDR1 MGHRA and CDR2 YSYEKL. This CDR3 spans 16 amino acids. Trimming cost V 4 bases and J 7 bases; bases outside gene matches: 12.

At least ten counts were recorded for this clone. The read gets to within 3 residues of the CDR3 end, and the germline J gene fills in the rest. V usage is TRBV6-1 and J usage is TRBJ1-1, with 10 bases that match TRBD1. J lost 5 bases, V lost 0 bases, and 15 bases had no gene match. The CDR3 totals 19 residues. CDR1 is MNHNS and CDR2 is SASEGT in the germline V gene. CDR3 in amino acids: CASSEARGRQGARRTEAFF. The sequenced part of the CDR3 DNA is TGTGCCAGCAGTGAAGCGCGGGGGAGACAGGGGGCGAGGCGGACTGAA.

This clone was recorded many times. The read halts 3 residues ahead of the CDR3 end, with the missing end drawn from the germline J gene. The chain couples TRBV20-1 to TRBJ2-2, with TRBD1 matching over 9 bases. V trimming: 1 base; J trimming: 1 base; junction bases outside the gene matches: 1. The germline V gene encodes CDR1 DFQATT and CDR2 SNEGSKA (reference sequence). This CDR3 region has 15 residues. The covered CDR3 bases are TGCAGTGCTAGAGGGACAGGGGTGAACACCGGGGAG. Amino acids: CSARGTGVNTGE. The entire CDR3 protein is CSARGTGVNTGELFF.

This clone showed up many times. From the germline J gene comes the end of the CDR3, since the read stops 3 residues before it. The chain employs TRBV11-2 and TRBJ2-2; D not certain. Trimming shortened V by 1 base and J by 5 bases, and 8 bases separated the two germline ends. CDR3 size: 14 residues. Germline CDR1 reads SGHAT; CDR2 reads FQNNGV. The CDR3: CASSLGGFTGELFF. The sequenced CDR3 bases are TGTGCCAGCAGCTTAGGTGGCTTTACCGGGGAG.